This T cell receptor beta chain was sequenced for a study of human T cells and chemical hapten exposure. Study-wide background: Yields of TCR per sample differed, chiefly owing to small differences in pooled library volume. The study, taken as a whole, reports: Sensitizing to DPC left TCRs with a frequency above 1 in 1000 unaltered.

This clonotype was recorded a few times. What it binds is unknown. Time point indicated: patch test 3, about 24 weeks after DPC sensitization. Treatment denoted: therapeutic diphenylcyclopropenone sensitization with weekly scalp DPC. The total RNA was obtained from whole blood that was not fractionated. The CDR3 has 14 residues. The germline V and J ends were trimmed by 2 bases and 3 bases, with 11 bases remaining between them. Per germline, CDR1 GTSNPN and CDR2 SVGIG (reference sequence). One entry per CDR3 protein, called by TCRdb with MiXCR from the RACE reads. The sample consists of tens of thousands of distinct CDR3 sequences, approximately 11% of them appearing once.

The rearrangement uses TRBV30 and TRBJ1-5, with D perhaps matching TRBD1 (5 bases). This TCR came from a woman between 25 and 40 years old with alopecia areata. Some clones in this sample may be carry-over from other donors' samples. Specimen: whole blood, collected in connection with sensitization to the hapten diphenylcyclopropenone (DPC). CDR3 DNA: TGTGCCTGGAGTACAGGCAGGGTCAATCAGCCCCAGCATTTT. It is translated as CAWSTGRVNQPQHF.